This T cell receptor (beta chain) emerged from a study of blood T cell repertoires in COVID-19. Study background: T cells, B-cell-depleted T cells, or PBMCs provided the cDNA or gDNA that served as material.

Trimming removed 0 bases at V and 4 bases at J, with 5 bases between. The CDR3 runs to 13 residues. Germline V lookup: CDR1 SGHDT, CDR2 YYEEEE. This table comes from immunoSEQ multiplex PCR, and its TCRdb copy is limited to in-frame clones, with some not included. Of around 230,000 clones listed, approximately 80% are singletons. The V and J genes are TRBV5-6 and TRBJ2-1; D gene uncertain. This TCR came from a man aged 40-55 years who had recovered from COVID-19. The sample was peripheral blood. The DNA for the CDR3 is TGTGCCAGCAGCTTGGGTAGTTACAATGAGCAGTTCTTC. The encoded protein is CASSLGSYNEQFF.